One and the same sample provided the 27 T cell receptor beta chains below, sequenced in a study of human T cells and chemical hapten exposure. As to time point: patch test 2, 6 weeks after DPC sensitization. Indicated treatment: therapeutic diphenylcyclopropenone sensitization with weekly scalp DPC. TCRdb used MiXCR to reprocess the RACE reads, holding one entry per CDR3 protein. The sample yields about 82,000 distinct CDR3 sequences, 5% to 8.5% seen once. Material: whole blood, obtained in connection with sensitization to the hapten diphenylcyclopropenone (DPC). These receptors were collected from a woman in her twenties or thirties with alopecia areata. Some clones in this sample may be carry-over from other donors' samples.

In the case of this clonotype: This may come from a read error, since a much larger clone is one base off. The missing conserved phenylalanine or tryptophan at the end of this CDR3 makes a read error likely. The chain is built from TRBV7-9 and TRBJ2-7; 9 bases agree with TRBD1. This CDR3 has 13 residues. V lost 7 bases, J lost 7 bases, and 8 bases stayed unmatched. Germline values: CDR1 SEHNR, CDR2 FQNEAQ (reference sequence). This CDR3 reads CASNLQGAGEQYS. Here the CDR3 DNA reads TGTGCCAGCAACCTACAGGGGGCAGGGGAGCAGTACTCC.

This chain links TRBV28 with TRBJ2-3; 9 bases are shared with TRBD2. J lost 14 bases, V lost 3 bases, and 6 bases had no gene match. This CDR3 has 12 amino acids. CDR1 and CDR2 from the germline V gene are MDHEN and SYDVKM. CDR3 amino acids: CASSLGGGARYF. Written as DNA, the CDR3 is TGTGCCAGCAGTTTGGGCGGGGGGGCCCGGTATTTT.

This clonotype appeared many times. The rearrangement links TRBV7-9 to TRBJ1-6; D is undetermined. Germline CDR1 reads SEHNR; CDR2 reads FQNEAQ (reference sequence). The V gene lost 2 bases and the J gene lost 9 bases, with 11 bases spanning the gap. The CDR3 covers 14 residues. Here the CDR3 DNA reads TGTGCCAGCAGCTTAACCGGGGATGGTTCACCCCTCCACTTT. Amino acids: CASSLTGDGSPLHF.

This clonotype was observed many times. This chain joins TRBV7-9 and TRBJ1-1; the D gene is possibly TRBD1 (5 bases). This CDR3 contains 13 residues. Trimming removed 5 bases from V and 4 bases from J, with 11 bases in between. The germline V gene has CDR1 SEHNR and CDR2 FQNEAQ (reference sequence). The DNA for the CDR3 is TGTGCCAGCAGCGCGCAGGGCGGCACTGAAGCTTTCTTT. As protein: CASSAQGGTEAFF.

Regarding this clonotype: This may be a read error, as it is one base from a much larger clone. This CDR3 reads CASSKSHREYF. The CDR3, as DNA: TGTGCCAGCAGTAAGTCGCACCGGGAGTACTTC. The chain joins TRBV6-1 to TRBJ2-7; D is ambiguous. The germline gives CDR1 MNHNS, CDR2 SASEGT. The CDR3 covers 11 residues. Trimming took 5 bases from V and 11 from J, leaving 13 bases between them.

This clonotype was counted at least ten times. This chain uses TRBV20-1 with TRBJ2-3; D is unresolved. The germline V gene encodes CDR1 DFQATT and CDR2 SNEGSKA (reference sequence). The V end was cut by 1 base, the J end by 0 bases, with 8 bases between. The CDR3 is 14 residues long. The CDR3 coding sequence is TGCAGTGCTAGAGGGACGGTTAGCACAGATACGCAGTATTTT. Its protein product is CSARGTVSTDTQYF.

Here the CDR3 reads CASRSGLNTEAFF. In nucleotides, the CDR3 is TGTGCCAGCAGGTCCGGCTTGAACACTGAAGCTTTCTTT. The gene calls are TRBV7-9 and TRBJ1-1; unclear D gene. V lost 6 bases, J lost 0 bases, and 8 bases lay in between. Germline values: CDR1 SEHNR, CDR2 FQNEAQ (reference sequence). There are 13 residues in the CDR3.

There are many counts of this clonotype. This chain connects TRBV7-2 to TRBJ2-3; D possibly matches TRBD1 or TRBD2 (5 bases each). The ends were cut back, 6 bases at V and 1 base at J, with 14 bases in the middle. The CDR3 consists of 15 residues. Per germline, CDR1 SGHTA and CDR2 FQGNSA. The CDR3 nucleotides read TGTGCCAGCAGTCATGGGGGTCTGGGCACAGATACGCAGTATTTT. It yields the protein CASSHGGLGTDTQYF.

In its sample, this clonotype was seen many times. J is TRBJ1-1 and V is TRBV6-2 or TRBV6-3; D is undetermined. The CDR3 is 13 residues long. Trimming shortened V by 0 bases and J by 7 bases, and 9 bases separated the two germline ends. Germline V gene data show CDR1 as MNHEY and CDR2 as SVGEGT. In DNA, the CDR3 is TGTGCCAGCAGTTACTCGCCCAACCTTGAAGCTTTCTTT. The encoded protein is CASSYSPNLEAFF.

This clonotype has only a few counts. The CDR3 nucleotides are TGCGCCAGCAGCTTGATTCCTAGCGGGGCCACAGATACGCAGTATTTT. This translates into CASSLIPSGATDTQYF. The chain combines TRBV5-1 with TRBJ2-3; 9 bases are a match to TRBD2. Germline V gene lookup returns CDR1 SGHRS and CDR2 YFSETQ. V lost 1 base to trimming and J lost 2 bases; unmatched junction nucleotides: 5. The CDR3 extends over 16 amino acids.

This clonotype was detected a few times. The rearrangement uses TRBV12-3 or TRBV12-4 and TRBJ1-6; D not resolved. Trimming pared 1 base from V and 7 bases from J, leaving 5 bases between. CDR3 length equals 13 residues. Written as DNA, the CDR3 is TGTGCCAGCAGTTTAGGCGGAAATTCACCCCTCCACTTT. Protein: CASSLGGNSPLHF.

This clonotype was recorded many times. The chain uses TRBV11-2 and TRBJ1-2; 10 bases are a match to TRBD1. Germline trimming cut 5 bases from V and 5 bases from J; bases unmatched to any gene: 5. Germline lookup yields CDR1 SGHAT and CDR2 FQNNGV. CDR3 length: 14 amino acids. CDR3 in DNA: TGTGCCAGCAGCGGAATGGACAGGGGGTATGGCTACACCTTC. This codes for CASSGMDRGYGYTF. Complete variable domain (other parts from reference TRBV11-2 and TRBJ1-2): EAGVAQSPRYKIIEKRQSVAFWCNPISGHATLYWYQQILGQGPKLLIQFQNNGVVDDSQLPKDRFSAERLKGVDSTLKIQPAKLEDSAVYLCASSGMDRGYGYTFGSGTRLTVV.

The table lists this clonotype with a few counts. The V and J genes are TRBV29-1 and TRBJ1-1, with D unclear. This CDR3 comprises 12 residues. The ends were cut back, 5 bases at V and 4 bases at J, with 11 bases in the middle. Germline CDR1 SQVTM, CDR2 ANQGSEA. The DNA of the CDR3 is TGCAGCGTTACGCAGGAAATCACTGAAGCTTTCTTT. Protein sequence: CSVTQEITEAFF.

The V gene is TRBV9, the J gene TRBJ2-3, with D maybe TRBD1 (6 bases). With 2 bases removed from V and 2 bases from J, the gap between germline ends came to 12 bases. Germline V gene sequence: CDR1 SGDLS, CDR2 YYNGEE. The CDR3 is made up of 15 amino acids. DNA of the CDR3: TGTGCCAGCAGCGTGGGGGCAGGATTCACAGATACGCAGTATTTT. Encoded protein: CASSVGAGFTDTQYF.

This clonotype was recorded once. A much larger clone differs by one base, so this may be a read error. The chain links TRBV6-5 to TRBJ2-1; D might be TRBD2 (6 bases). CDR3 length: 14 residues. The germline gives CDR1 MNHEY, CDR2 SVGAGI. Here the CDR3 reads CANSSPTRSNEQFF. The CDR3 nucleotides read TGTGCCAACAGTTCCCCGACTAGAAGCAATGAGCAGTTCTTC.

As DNA, the CDR3 is TGTGCCAGCAGTTTCGATGACACTCGAGCTACAGAAGCTTTCTTT. Translated, it gives CASSFDDTRATEAFF. The gene calls are TRBV6-5 and TRBJ1-1; no firm D call. This CDR3 is built from 15 residues. The V end was cut by 4 bases, the J end by 8 bases, with 20 bases between. Germline assignment: CDR1 MNHEY and CDR2 SVGAGI.

Ten or more counts support this clonotype. The genes are TRBV12-3 or TRBV12-4 and TRBJ2-7; possible D gene TRBD1, 7 bases. The CDR3 spans 14 residues. The germline V and J ends were trimmed by 5 bases and 4 bases, with 15 bases remaining between them. The CDR3 spells CASSPEGAGYEQYF. Here the CDR3 DNA reads TGTGCCAGCAGTCCCGAGGGGGCGGGGTACGAGCAGTACTTC.

There are many counts of this clonotype. J is TRBJ1-1 and V is TRBV5-1; D unclear. Trimming cost V 4 bases and J 1 base, with 17 bases left between them. The CDR3 covers 16 residues. The germline gives CDR1 SGHRS, CDR2 YFSETQ. CDR3 DNA: TGCGCCAGCAGCCACTTACCTGGGCAGGAGAACACTGAAGCTTTCTTT. This encodes CASSHLPGQENTEAFF.

This clonotype was counted only a few times. The chain links TRBV9 to TRBJ1-2; 7 bases align to TRBD1. The CDR3 is made up of 15 amino acids. V shed 0 bases, J shed 4 bases, and the junction held 6 bases outside the gene matches. Germline CDR1 reads SGDLS; CDR2 reads YYNGEE. CDR3 amino acids: CASSVVPRGFYGYTF. CDR3 nucleotides: TGTGCCAGCAGCGTAGTCCCCAGGGGGTTCTATGGCTACACCTTC.

This clonotype was recorded many times. The chain joins TRBV6-6 to TRBJ2-3; D uncertain. Germline CDR1 reads MNHNY; CDR2 reads SVGAGI (reference sequence). V gave up 5 bases and J gave up 4 bases, with 4 bases separating them. CDR3 length: 11 residues. The CDR3 nucleotides read TGTGCCAGCAGTCGTGCAGATACGCAGTATTTT. Protein product: CASSRADTQYF.

Concerning this clonotype itself: At one end, the junction sequence differs from germline, possibly due to a read error. The chain is built from TRBV28 and TRBJ1-2, with TRBD1 identical over 7 bases. From germline, CDR1 is MDHEN and CDR2 SYDVKM. CDR3 length equals 15 residues. This CDR3 reads CASSSPSTGSYGDNF. CDR3 sequence (DNA): TGTGCCAGCAGCTCCCCGTCGACAGGGAGTTATGGCGACAACTTC.

Notes on this clonotype: Relative to the germline gene, one junction end is altered; a read error may explain this. CDR3 in amino acids: CSARDMQSYGYTF. CDR3 bases: TGCAGTGCTAGAGATATGCAGAGCTATGGCTACACTTTC. The chain employs TRBV20-1 and TRBJ1-2; no definite D call. The germline V gene has CDR1 DFQATT and CDR2 SNEGSKA (reference sequence). The CDR3 runs to 13 residues.

There are many counts of this clonotype. The chain joins TRBV27 to TRBJ1-4; D ambiguous. V gave up 2 bases and J gave up 7 bases, with 8 bases separating them. Per germline, CDR1 MNHEY and CDR2 SMNVEV (reference sequence). This CDR3 has 13 amino acids. CDR3 residues: CASSLVPREKLFF. CDR3 nucleotides: TGTGCCAGCAGTTTAGTGCCCCGTGAAAAACTGTTTTTT.

J is TRBJ1-2 and V is TRBV30, with D uncertain. This CDR3 comprises 13 residues. Germline assignment: CDR1 GTSNPN and CDR2 SVGIG (reference sequence). V lost 0 bases, J lost 10 bases, and 15 bases lay in between. The CDR3 bases are TGTGCCTGGAGTGTAGGCGTGTCCGGGCCCTACACCTTC. Translating gives CAWSVGVSGPYTF.

This clonotype showed up just a few times. The J gene is TRBJ1-2, the V gene TRBV3-1; a possible D gene is TRBD1 (5 bases). Germline-derived CDR1 and CDR2 are LGHDT and YNNKEL (reference sequence). The CDR3 extends over 13 amino acids. Trimming cost V 0 bases and J 6 bases, with 8 bases left between them. DNA for the CDR3: TGTGCCAGCAGCCAAGAGGCAGGGAATGGCTACACCTTC. Its protein product is CASSQEAGNGYTF.

The chain recombines TRBV5-1 with TRBJ1-1, with 10 bases identical to TRBD1. Losses at the gene ends were 7 bases for V and 6 bases for J; bases not matched to a gene: 6. Germline CDR1 and CDR2: SGHRS and YFSETQ. The CDR3 has 13 amino acids. The CDR3 loop is CASEDDRGPEAFF. The CDR3 bases are TGCGCCAGCGAAGACGACAGGGGGCCTGAAGCTTTCTTT.

This clonotype occurred a few times. DNA for the CDR3: TGTGCCAGCAGGGGGACGGCGGCAGGATATAATGAAAAACTGTTTTTT. This encodes CASRGTAAGYNEKLFF. V gene TRBV7-9 combines with J gene TRBJ1-4; tentatively, D is TRBD1 (5 bases). The ends were cut back, 6 bases at V and 4 bases at J, with 18 bases in the middle. Per germline, CDR1 SEHNR and CDR2 FQNEAQ (reference sequence). This CDR3 comprises 16 residues.